This TCR beta chain was documented in a study of cytomegalovirus exposure and HLA in healthy donors (TCRdb year 2017). Some background on the complete study: In an earlier analysis of 587 of the donors, around 300 Gb of sequence data and 90 million to 130 million unique TCR beta sequences from about 179 million T cells were reported. Of the 350 to 400 genotyped donors, roughly 80% fell in the genetic ancestry cluster associated with self-reported Caucasian donors. HLA typing covered class I and class II loci at four-digit resolution. The aim of the study was to test whether cataloging public T cell receptors could identify signatures of past pathogen exposure. A later genetic analysis used genome-wide SNP genotypes for 398 of the 666 donors, treating that subset as a discovery cohort. An early release that covered about 640 HLA-typed donors contained around 300 gigabases of sequencing data and about 84 million unique TCR sequences. Typing coverage varied by locus: roughly 629-640 donors for A, B, C, DRB1 and DQB1; roughly 500 for DQA1; some 610 for DPA1; fewer than 480 for DPB1. Every repertoire in the discovery cohort had been generated on one and the same sequencing platform. Rather than drawing on any new phenotypic data, the later analysis identified candidate immune exposures from TCR beta sequences and the way those sequences occurred across donors. Along with the approximately 600-subject first cohort, a separate validation cohort of over a hundred different subjects was used. To predict cytomegalovirus infection status, the study combined high-throughput TCR immunosequencing, statistical association of individual TCRs with disease status, and machine learning. An earlier analysis of around 540 of the donors applied high-throughput TCR beta sequencing to assess whether each TCR beta V gene segment acted as functional or pseudogenic. The T cell repertoires of 666 subjects were profiled by immunosequencing and related to cytomegalovirus serostatus. Among under 450 genotyped donors of the cohort, an average of around 240,000 unique TCR beta nucleotide sequences were sequenced per donor, roughly a sixth of them non-productive. A later analysis re-analyzed previously published TCR beta repertoires from about 730 donors and added high-resolution HLA genotyping to study TCR occurrence patterns. Roughly 5 DR-DQ haplotypes were handled as single units for association and clustering, since linkage in the cohort was strong. Alongside the repertoire data, information on donor age, sex, ethnicity and CMV serostatus was compiled. The full study reports these points: The cohort was sequenced for TCR beta chains only, and without alpha or paired-chain data the features that could be detected were limited. Assigning TCR associations to individual alleles was difficult when HLA alleles, especially DR and DQ, strongly co-occurred. According to a later analysis, most CMV-associated TCR beta chains appeared to be HLA-restricted, and the HLA associations seemed to be driven largely by CMV exposure. According to a later genetic analysis, donors in an Asian-associated ancestry cluster had fewer N-insertions in productive TCRs than the approximately 670-donor mean. The study listed 150 to 200 TCR beta chains as associated with cytomegalovirus. In a later analysis, 16,951 TCR beta sequences were associated with specific HLA alleles at a false discovery rate of 0.05. The authors suggested that the approach could potentially be generalized to other disease states and immunological phenotypes. Some IMGT-functional V segments, including TRBV6-2 and TRBV6-3, could not be distinguished by the 87-base-pair reads and were therefore excluded. A cluster of highly shared sequence variants was judged likely to be a technical artifact of the sequencing pipeline. A further reported finding was that TCR beta sequences accurately predicted the HLA-A and HLA-B alleles for most subjects in the first cohort. Presence/absence analyses assumed roughly uniform sequencing depth across donors, an assumption that may not hold. A few of the identified cytomegalovirus-associated TCR beta chains were confirmed in vitro to be specific for cytomegalovirus antigens. About 17 rarely observed V segments, including chromosome 9 orphons, were excluded from the earlier analysis of several hundred of the donors because counts were too low. CMV serostatus was the only immune exposure information available for the cohort. Because some donors lacked HLA typing at each locus, the association tests relied only on the typed subset. In a later genetic analysis, a missense DCLRE1C variant was associated with V-gene and J-gene trimming of TCR beta chains, and the association was replicated in an independent cohort. In a later analysis, several top co-occurrence clusters were reported to appear linked to parvovirus B19, influenza, CMV and Epstein-Barr virus. According to a later analysis, TCR association rates differed among HLA loci, with DRB1 alleles showing the most associated TCRs and HLA-C alleles showing the fewest. In an earlier analysis of roughly 500 of the donors, most TCR beta V segments appeared in productive rearrangements about 87% or about 30% of the time, broadly matching IMGT annotations. The classifier was reported to diagnose cytomegalovirus status with high specificity and sensitivity in both the original cohort and the validation cohort. In a later analysis, HLA-associated TCR beta chains showed more clonal expansion and lower generation probabilities than non-associated chains that were equally common. Correlated functional status among segregating V segments might be attributable to linkage disequilibrium, but an unknown experimental factor could not be ruled out. Across donors, most TCR sequences were observed very rarely, whereas some public TCRs were present in many individuals.

Points on this clone: It has no known antigen specificity. No base quality information exists; no much larger clone differs at one position.

The cohort was made up of around 720 healthy bone marrow donors. At the time of sampling, all cohort members were nominally healthy, though unrecorded immune exposures were likely present. The donor was CMV seropositive and belonged to the group of about 290 seropositive cohort members. Each donor provided a peripheral blood sample, and peripheral blood mononuclear cells were used for TCR beta sequencing. The Qiagen DNeasy Blood Extraction Kit was used to extract genomic DNA from the blood cell samples. The library was generated by the immunoSEQ multiplex PCR assay. A mixture of 60 forward primers for TCR Vbeta segments and 13 reverse primers for TCR Jbeta segments was used in the multiplex PCR. Amplification of the CDR3 region of rearranged TCR beta genes was performed with a multiplex PCR assay on genomic DNA. The Illumina HiSeq System was used to sequence the amplified TCR beta libraries as 87-base-pair reads. Concerning the study's data processing: In a later analysis, tens of millions of unique TCR beta chains were counted across the 500 to 700 repertoires, and around 11 million of these chains were shared by at least two donors. Raw reads were error-corrected and collapsed into unique sequences with a nearest-neighbor algorithm that merged closely related sequences to remove PCR and sequencing errors. V, D and J gene segments were assigned by aligning CDR3 sequences to IMGT reference sequences. For a sequence to be retained, a match of at least six nucleotides was required to both a V gene segment and a J gene segment. Rearrangements were called productive when the CDR3 lacked stop codons and stayed in frame with V and J; all others were non-productive. CDR3 was defined according to IMGT convention as the region running from the second conserved V-encoded cysteine to the conserved J-encoded phenylalanine. Sequences without an unambiguous match to a single V gene segment were excluded from the earlier analysis of 450 to 650 of the donors. In an earlier analysis of several hundred of the donors, V segments were called functional above 56.7% productive rearrangements and were called segregating when the between-donor standard deviation exceeded 5%. A statistical classification framework was built to diagnose cytomegalovirus status from the catalog of TCR beta chain sequences. V and J gene assignment, in a later analysis, came from comparing TCR nucleotide sequences with IMGT/GENE-DB human TR gene sequences. In a later analysis, CDR3 sequences and most-parsimonious VDJ recombination scenarios were assigned using the TCRdist pipeline. In a later analysis, each TCR beta chain was defined by its CDR3 amino acid sequence together with its V-gene family, and reads without a unique V-gene family were excluded. In a later analysis, approximately 590 highly shared, low-generation-probability nucleotide sequences were removed to address suspected cross-contamination and a sequencing artifact. In a later analysis, a clonal expansion index was calculated for each public chain from normalized within-repertoire ranks of inferred template counts. A later analysis computed generation probabilities with a VDJ recombination model fitted to out-of-frame rearrangements, and checked the results against IGoR. Hypergeometric tests were used in a later analysis to score TCR-TCR, TCR-HLA and TCR-CMV co-occurrence, with a repertoire-size bias correction applied to the TCR pairs. A later analysis estimated false discovery rates by permuting HLA or CMV assignments 20 times. A later analysis grouped co-occurring TCRs with DBSCAN, adding TCRdist sequence similarity when clustering within HLA-allele-positive subsets. Repertoires with fewer than 30,000 or more than 120,000 public chains were left out of co-occurrence clustering, as were about 5 repertoires with anomalous nucleotide sharing. Drawn from immuneACCESS, this table holds only the in-frame rearrangements with V and J called that TCRdb kept. Clones are partly lost; checked studies trace under half to an unresolved V gene and leave the rest unexplained. D and trimming come from the DNA, and the V and J calls and clone size come from that table. For this sample there are about 130,000 clones; 77% appear just once. The top ten clones comprise roughly 3.9% of the sample.

The germline V gene encodes CDR1 MDHEN and CDR2 SYDVKM. The CDR3 numbers 14 residues from cysteine through phenylalanine. Kept here is only the CDR3 DNA, which spans 42 bases and is read in frame from base 1. The germline ends are 9 bases apart after V is trimmed by 6 bases and J by 0 bases. The sequence was collected from a male donor in good health and CMV-seropositive. The sample taken for sequencing was PBMCs. The V gene is TRBV28 and the J gene is TRBJ1-3; no confident D gene assignment can be made. This receptor carries the CDR3 CASRRHVSGNTIYF. DNA sequence: TGTGCCAGCAGACGACACGTCTCTGGAAACACCATATATTTT.